This is a list of T cell receptor beta chains from one sample in a study of blood T cell repertoires in COVID-19. Profiled with immunoSEQ multiplex PCR; TCRdb holds only in-frame clones, not every one. The data contain over 90,000 clones, about 80% of them seen just once; the ten biggest clones take up around 4.3%. Sequenced: peripheral blood. The receptors here all came from a human donor in a cohort sampled during active COVID-19. The CDR3 runs from the conserved cysteine through the conserved F or W. D genes are given only for firm matches. Clone size, where shown, is once, few, many, or a class for clones that have expanded.

D | J | size | V | length | DNA | CDR3
- | TRBJ2-7 | - | TRBV7-2 | 13 | TGTGCCAGCAGCTCCCAGAGGGTCGACGAGCAGTACTTC | CASSSQRVDEQYF
- | TRBJ2-1 | - | TRBV28 | 18 | TGTGCCAGCAGGGTTGGGGCCGTCGGGCCAAGCTCCTACAATGAGCAGTTCTTC | CASRVGAVGPSSYNEQFF
- | TRBJ2-2 | - | TRBV19 | 13 | TGTGCCAGTAGTCGGGTGCCAACCGGGGAGCTGTTTTTT | CASSRVPTGELFF
TRBD1 | TRBJ1-1 | - | TRBV18 | 14 | TGTGCCAGCTCACCGGACAGGGTGGGGACTGAAGCTTTCTTT | CASSPDRVGTEAFF
TRBD1 | TRBJ2-7 | - | TRBV6-6 | 13 | TGTGCCAGCAGTCCCGGACAGGCTAGGGAGCAGTACTTC | CASSPGQAREQYF
- | TRBJ2-3 | - | TRBV7-2 | 14 | TGTGCCAGCAGCATTCGACAGGTTTCAGATACGCAGTATTTT | CASSIRQVSDTQYF
- | TRBJ1-1 | - | TRBV18 | 13 | TGTGCCAGCTCCACGGGGGGGGTCACTGAAGCTTTCTTT | CASSTGGVTEAFF
TRBD2 | TRBJ2-7 | - | TRBV3-1/TRBV3-2 | 16 | TGTGCCAGCAGCCAAGGGCTAGCGGGGGGACCCTACGAGCAGTACTTC | CASSQGLAGGPYEQYF
- | TRBJ1-4 | - | TRBV4-1 | 15 | TGCGCCAGCAGCCAACCGGGGACAACTAATGAAAAACTGTTTTTT | CASSQPGTTNEKLFF
- | TRBJ2-4 | - | TRBV3-1/TRBV3-2 | 16 | TGTGCCAGCAGCCAAGGGGATAGCGGAGCCAAAAACATTCAGTACTTC | CASSQGDSGAKNIQYF
- | TRBJ1-4 | once | TRBV5-4 | 14 | TGTGCCAGCAGTATCGACAGTTTTAATGAAAAACTGTTTTTT | CASSIDSFNEKLFF
- | TRBJ1-2 | once | TRBV4-2 | 14 | TGTGCCAGCAGCCAGGGACGGGGGGGCTATGGCTACACCTTC | CASSQGRGGYGYTF
TRBD2 | TRBJ2-2 | - | TRBV28 | 14 | TGTGCCAGCCGTCTTGGGGGGGACACCGGGGAGCTGTTTTTT | CASRLGGDTGELFF
- | TRBJ2-7 | - | TRBV6-5 | 16 | TGTGCCAGCAGTTACCGCCTCGACAGTGATCCCTACGAGCAGTACTTC | CASSYRLDSDPYEQYF
- | TRBJ2-7 | once | TRBV28 | 18 | TGTGCCAGCAGTCCGCACCCTTCTAAGACACTCGTCCCCTACGAGCAGTACTTC | CASSPHPSKTLVPYEQYF
- | TRBJ1-4 | - | TRBV6-5 | 16 | TGTGCCAGCAGTTACTCTCACGGACTATCTAATGAAAAACTGTTTTTT | CASSYSHGLSNEKLFF
TRBD1 | TRBJ1-4 | few | TRBV3-1/TRBV3-2 | 20 | TGTGCCAGCAGCCAAGCCTGGGGGAGGACAGGGGGCAAAGGTAATGAAAAACTGTTTTTT | CASSQAWGRTGGKGNEKLFF
TRBD1 | TRBJ2-5 | - | TRBV9 | 16 | TGTGCCAGCAGCGTAAGGCCTGACAGGGGGCGGGAGACCCAGTACTTC | CASSVRPDRGRETQYF
- | TRBJ1-4 | - | TRBV15 | 15 | TGTGCCACCAGGAGACAAGGACAGAATAATGAAAAACTGTTTTTT | CATRRQGQNNEKLFF
- | TRBJ2-5 | many | TRBV2 | 15 | TGTGCCAGCAGTGAATCTCCTAGCTTAGGGGAGACCCAGTACTTC | CASSESPSLGETQYF
TRBD1 | TRBJ1-1 | - | TRBV6-5 | 16 | TGTGCCAGCAGTTTCGGACAGGGGGCCTTGGGTACTGAAGCTTTCTTT | CASSFGQGALGTEAFF
TRBD1 | TRBJ2-7 | - | TRBV20-1 | 13 | TGCAGTGCTAGTTGGGACAGGGCTGCCGAGCAGTACTTC | CSASWDRAAEQYF